This paragraph reports one T cell receptor beta chain. What this receptor recognizes is not known. Base qualities are not at hand, and no much larger clone is one base apart. TCRbeta CDR3 regions were amplified and barcoded by two-step multiplex PCR on the immunoSEQ human TCRbeta survey platform. Illumina instruments were used to sequence the libraries, and IgH from the same samples was sequenced in parallel. Per the source publication's procedure: Raw reads were filtered against IMGT V, D, J definitions and binned by a nearest-neighbor algorithm to remove PCR and sequencing errors. A clone was defined as an identical nucleotide sequence, and differential abundance between tissues was tested with a Fisher exact test for each clone using a pFDR threshold of p<0.01. Clones with frequencies too low for statistical inference were excluded by a minimum inclusion filter of 10 in either sample. The immunoSEQ Analyzer was used for pairwise clonal comparisons, while IMGT tools were used to assess gene family usage. TCRdb holds this immuneACCESS table with in-frame rearrangements only. Some clones are missing; in checked studies, unresolved V genes explain under half, and the rest has no known cause. The V and J calls and the clone size are those of that table, but D and trimming were determined from the DNA. The sample table holds around 100,000 clones, of which about two thirds were seen once. 1.5% to 2.5% of the sample comes from the top ten.

Genomic DNA obtained from frozen pancreas tissue was processed for repertoire sequencing. The DNeasy Blood and Tissue Kit was used to extract roughly 1.9-3.2 ug of genomic DNA from either umbilical cord blood or frozen pancreas. The data stem from a study of fetal regulatory T cell absence and autoimmunity (dated 2017 in TCRdb). Some background on the complete study: Exocrine pancreas autoimmunity was seen in the IPEX patients without clinical diabetes.

V is pruned by 1 base and J by 1 base, leaving 2 bases of the junction without a gene match. The CDR1 and CDR2 encoded by the germline V gene are SGHTA and FQGNSA. The CDR3 starts with the cysteine, ends with the phenylalanine, and has 16 residues. Only the CDR3 DNA is retained, 48 bases long and in frame from the first base. Findings and caveats that apply to the study as a whole: The oligoclonal enrichment was interpreted as supporting antigen-driven autoimmunity in the pancreas before birth in IPEX syndrome. Compared with cord blood, the pancreas TCR compartment showed significant oligoclonal enrichment, and some top clones were enriched more than 100-fold. Cord blood and pancreas had broadly similar TRB gene family usage, which resembled published neonatal and adult repertoires.

The sequence came from a male donor with IPEX syndrome. Sequencing input: pancreas tissue. The chain links TRBV7-2 with TRBJ2-2; the central 8 bases match TRBD2. The sequence in DNA is TGTGCCAGCAGCTTAGGGGGACTAGGGAACACCGGGGAGCTGTTTTTT. Its protein reads: CASSLGGLGNTGELFF.